These 20 T cell receptor beta chains share one sample of origin, sequenced in a study of shared clonotypes between healthy human individuals. The method was immunoSEQ multiplex PCR; TCRdb's version includes in-frame clones alone and lacks a portion of them. The data contain 2 million to 2.5 million clones, approximately 94% of them singletons. Sequencing was done on a sample of naive CD4+ T cells sorted from blood. The subset here: CD45RA+ positively selected. The receptors originated from a man between 18 and 29 years old in good health.

This sequence joins TRBV9 and TRBJ1-5, with D possibly TRBD1 on 5 matching bases. V was clipped by 0 bases and J by 6 bases, with 10 bases between them. CDR3 length: 14 residues. Germline lookup yields CDR1 SGDLS and CDR2 YYNGEE. The CDR3 is CASSVVRGSQPQHF. In nucleotides, the CDR3 is TGTGCCAGCAGCGTAGTTAGGGGTAGTCAGCCCCAGCATTTT.

The rearrangement uses TRBV7-6 and TRBJ2-2, with D unclear. V gave up 2 bases and J gave up 1 base, with 11 bases separating them. The CDR3 is 16 residues long. Germline V gene sequence: CDR1 SGHVS, CDR2 FNYEAQ. CDR3 nucleotide sequence: TGTGCCAGCAGCTTAATGAGCGTCGAGAACACCGGGGAGCTGTTTTTT. It specifies CASSLMSVENTGELFF.

This clone was seen once. J is TRBJ1-2 and V is TRBV28; unclear D gene. In germline, CDR1 is MDHEN, CDR2 SYDVKM. This CDR3 is 14 amino acids long. Trimming shortened V by 2 bases and J by 0 bases, and 7 bases separated the two germline ends. The CDR3 DNA is TGTGCCAGCAGTTTAGAAATAGCTAACTATGGCTACACCTTC. It is translated as CASSLEIANYGYTF.

The chain uses TRBV11-2 and TRBJ2-3, with 7 bases aligning to TRBD1. V shed 5 bases, J shed 2 bases, and the junction held 7 bases outside the gene matches. The CDR3 runs to 15 residues. The germline CDR1 and CDR2 sequences are SGHAT and FQNNGV. In DNA, the CDR3 is TGTGCCAGCAGCCACAGGGACAGATTCACAGATACGCAGTATTTT. It specifies CASSHRDRFTDTQYF.

About this clone: Other DNA sequences within the sample encode an identical CDR3. V and J are TRBV19 and TRBJ2-7, with TRBD2 identical over 11 bases. Germline V lookup: CDR1 LNHDA, CDR2 SQIVND (reference sequence). V lost 4 bases to trimming and J lost 2 bases; unmatched junction nucleotides: 4. The CDR3 length is 15 residues. CDR3 region: CASSTGTSGTYEQYF. The DNA of the CDR3 is TGTGCCAGTAGTACTGGGACTAGCGGTACCTACGAGCAGTACTTC.

The chain is built from TRBV6-5 and TRBJ1-5; D may be TRBD1 (6 bases). The germline gives CDR1 MNHEY, CDR2 SVGAGI. V was clipped by 6 bases and J by 3 bases, with 9 bases between them. The CDR3 sequence is 13 residues long. Here the CDR3 DNA reads TGTGCCAGCAGCCGGACAGCCAATCAGCCCCAGCATTTT. It codes for CASSRTANQPQHF.

The chain recombines TRBV6-4 with TRBJ1-1; no clear D. V was shortened by 0 bases and J by 7 bases, with 12 bases between the two germline ends. The V gene's germline CDR1 is MRHNA and CDR2 SNTAGT. This CDR3 spans 14 amino acids. CDR3 sequence reads: CASSDSRRALEAFF. For the CDR3, the DNA is TGTGCCAGCAGTGACTCAAGGAGGGCCCTTGAAGCTTTCTTT.

The chain recombines TRBV5-1 with TRBJ2-2, with D perhaps TRBD1 (6 bases). The V end was cut by 4 bases, the J end by 5 bases, with 15 bases between. CDR1 is SGHRS, CDR2 YFSETQ, per germline. CDR3 length: 15 residues. CDR3 nucleotides: TGCGCCAGCAGCATAACAGGGCTGGGTACCGGGGAGCTGTTTTTT. Translation gives CASSITGLGTGELFF. Full variable domain (outside the CDR3, taken from reference TRBV5-1 and TRBJ2-2): KAGVTQTPRYLIKTRGQQVTLSCSPISGHRSVSWYQQTPGQGLQFLFEYFSETQRNKGNFPGRFSGRQFSNSRSEMNVSTLELGDSALYLCASSITGLGTGELFFGEGSRLTVL.

The V and J genes are TRBV28 and TRBJ1-1; TRBD1 might be the D (6 bases). This CDR3 spans 12 amino acids. Germline CDR1 MDHEN, CDR2 SYDVKM. Trimming shortened V by 6 bases and J by 6 bases, and 11 bases separated the two germline ends. The CDR3 is CASSNRVAEAFF. The CDR3 DNA reads TGTGCCAGCAGCAACAGGGTGGCTGAAGCTTTCTTT.

The genes are TRBV11-3 and TRBJ2-3; 9 nucleotides match TRBD1. CDR3 length: 18 amino acids. Trimming at V came to 4 bases and at J to 4 bases, leaving 15 bases not matched to a gene. Germline V lookup: CDR1 SGHNT, CDR2 YENEEA. The CDR3 coding sequence is TGTGCCAGCAGCTCCGGAGAGACAGGGGGTAATTGGCCAGATACGCAGTATTTT. It translates to CASSSGETGGNWPDTQYF.

The rearrangement links TRBV5-1 to TRBJ1-2; D remains unclear. CDR1 SGHRS and CDR2 YFSETQ come from the germline V gene. This CDR3 region has 15 residues. Trimming left V 5 bases short and J 0 bases short, with 14 bases between. CDR3 nucleotide sequence: TGCGCCAGCAGAAGAGGGTTGGAGGCTAACTATGGCTACACCTTC. Translating gives CASRRGLEANYGYTF.

Comments on this clone: The sample carries other DNA sequences with the same CDR3. The chain has TRBV18 and TRBJ1-3; D call uncertain. Germline CDR1 reads KGHSH; CDR2 reads LQKENI. V dropped 3 bases and J dropped 0 bases, with 12 bases sitting between them. The CDR3 consists of 16 residues. The chain's CDR3 is CASSPSVPSSGNTIYF. The DNA of the CDR3 is TGTGCCAGCTCACCTTCCGTCCCGAGCTCTGGAAACACCATATATTTT.

The chain combines TRBV7-2 with TRBJ2-2, with 12 positions matching TRBD2. V dropped 2 bases and J dropped 7; count of bases not matched to a gene: 11. Per the germline V gene, CDR1 is SGHTA and CDR2 is FQGNSA. There are 18 residues in the CDR3. This chain's CDR3 is CASSLQGLAGGKDGELFF. The CDR3 coding sequence is TGTGCCAGCAGCTTACAGGGACTAGCGGGTGGGAAAGACGGGGAGCTGTTTTTT.

This chain connects TRBV6-5 to TRBJ2-7; 9 positions agree with TRBD2. The CDR3 is made up of 16 amino acids. Germline assignment: CDR1 MNHEY and CDR2 SVGAGI. After removal of 4 bases from V and 3 bases from J, the junction contained 10 bases not matched to a gene. CDR3 sequence: CASSSPKTSGNYEQYF. The DNA of the CDR3 is TGTGCCAGCAGTTCCCCTAAGACTAGCGGAAACTACGAGCAGTACTTC.

This clone was seen just once. This chain uses TRBV29-1 with TRBJ2-1, with 13 positions matching TRBD2. Trimming at V came to 7 bases and at J to 12 bases, leaving 12 bases not matched to a gene. In germline, CDR1 is SQVTM, CDR2 ANQGSEA. This CDR3 comprises 14 residues. Here the CDR3 reads CSGGTSGTIGRQFF. The CDR3 DNA sequence: TGCAGCGGGGGGACTAGCGGGACGATAGGGCGGCAGTTCTTC.

This rearrangement joins TRBV18 to TRBJ1-1; D unresolved. V lost 5 bases to trimming and J lost 3 bases, with 16 bases between them. This CDR3 is 15 amino acids long. Germline CDR1 KGHSH, CDR2 LQKENI. The CDR3 nucleotides read TGTGCCAGCTCATCGAAAGTAGACTTAGACACTGAAGCTTTCTTT. The encoded protein is CASSSKVDLDTEAFF.

V and J are TRBV11-2 and TRBJ2-2; D not certain. This CDR3 is built from 14 residues. V lost 0 bases and J 2 bases, leaving 4 bases between the germline ends. The germline CDR1 and CDR2 sequences are SGHAT and FQNNGV. The CDR3 region is CASSLDVNTGELFF. Written as DNA, the CDR3 is TGTGCCAGCAGCTTAGACGTCAACACCGGGGAGCTGTTTTTT.

For this clone: This sample also contains other DNA sequences that code for the same CDR3. For the CDR3, the DNA is TGCGCCAGCAGTGAGTCTATACTAGCGGGGGATACGCAGTATTTT. This sequence encodes CASSESILAGDTQYF. The chain is built from TRBV10-1 and TRBJ2-3; TRBD2 matches 10 bases. Germline CDR1 is WNHNN and CDR2 is SYGVQD (reference sequence). The V and J ends lost 0 bases and 6 bases, in that order; junction bases with no gene match: 3. The CDR3 contains 15 residues.

The chain has TRBV7-9 and TRBJ2-7; 8 nucleotides line up with TRBD1. V was pared by 5 bases and J by 1 base, with 7 bases of the junction left unmatched. This CDR3 region has 15 residues. CDR1 SEHNR and CDR2 FQNEAQ come from the germline V gene (reference sequence). CDR3 sequence: CASSGTGGKSYEQYF. As DNA, the CDR3 is TGTGCCAGCAGCGGCACAGGGGGAAAATCCTACGAGCAGTACTTC.

As to this clone: The identical CDR3 is also encoded by other nucleotide sequences in the sample. The rearrangement links TRBV25-1 to TRBJ1-1; 8 nucleotides agree with TRBD1. Trimming took 3 bases from V and 1 from J; bases not matched to a gene: 1. Germline V CDR1 and CDR2: MGHDK, SYGVNS. The CDR3 length is 14 residues. DNA of the CDR3: TGTGCCAGCAGTGAGCAGGGGGCGAACACTGAAGCTTTCTTT. It is translated as CASSEQGANTEAFF. Full variable domain (missing parts from reference TRBV25-1 and TRBJ1-1): EADIYQTPRYLVIGTGKKITLECSQTMGHDKMYWYQQDPGMELHLIHYSYGVNSTEKGDLSSESTVSRIRTEHFPLTLESARPSHTSQYLCASSEQGANTEAFFGQGTRLTVV.